These T cell receptor beta chains were read from a single sample in a study of T-cell memory formation after mild COVID-19. Each CDR3 protein is one row after TCRdb ran MiXCR on the 5' RACE reads. In the table there are fewer than 200,000 distinct CDR3 sequences, about 20% of which are singletons. The sequenced sample consisted of PBMCs or a T cell subset sorted from them (not recorded which). The receptors come from an adult woman who had mild COVID-19 (a few samples of this study predate the infection). Cell type and time point are not known. The CDR3 runs from the conserved cysteine through the conserved F or W. The order of the fields is CDR3 length, D gene, clone size, V gene, J gene, CDR3 protein, CDR3 DNA. D genes are given only for firm matches. Clone size is given for some rows only: seen once, a few or many times, or a class if the clone is expanded.

>18|NA|few|TRBV6-2/TRBV6-3|TRBJ2-1
CASSYSSDMANNYNEQFF
TGTGCCAGCAGTTACTCGTCGGATATGGCAAATAATTACAATGAGCAGTTCTTC
>13|NA|few|TRBV12-3/TRBV12-4|TRBJ2-5
CASTNREQETQYF
TGTGCCAGCACGAACAGGGAGCAAGAGACCCAGTACTTC
>14|TRBD2|NA|TRBV25-1|TRBJ2-1
CASSGSGSANEQFF
TGTGCCAGCAGTGGGAGCGGGAGTGCCAATGAGCAGTTCTTC
>16|NA|NA|TRBV20-1|TRBJ1-2
CSARDPRGTSGYGYTF
TGCAGTGCTAGAGACCCTCGGGGCACCTCGGGCTATGGCTACACCTTC
>16|TRBD2|NA|TRBV4-1|TRBJ2-1
CASSSFSGGTRYEQFF
TGCGCCAGCAGCTCCTTTAGCGGGGGGACTAGGTATGAGCAGTTCTTC
>17|TRBD2|NA|TRBV4-3|TRBJ2-1
CASSHFTSGSSYNEQFF
TGCGCCAGCAGCCATTTTACTAGCGGAAGCTCCTACAATGAGCAGTTCTTC
>14|NA|few|TRBV15|TRBJ2-7
CATSRGVGAYEQYF
TGTGCCACCAGCAGAGGAGTAGGCGCCTACGAGCAGTACTTC
>14|NA|NA|TRBV4-3|TRBJ2-7
CASSQALGSYEQYF
TGCGCCAGCAGCCAAGCTCTCGGATCCTACGAGCAGTACTTC
>14|NA|NA|TRBV27|TRBJ2-7
CASSSMPGFHEQYF
TGTGCCAGCAGTTCCATGCCAGGGTTCCACGAGCAGTACTTC
>18|TRBD2|few|TRBV20-1|TRBJ2-7
CSARDSELAGARSYEQYF
TGCAGTGCTAGAGATTCCGAGTTAGCGGGAGCCCGCTCCTACGAGCAGTACTTC
>15|NA|NA|TRBV30|TRBJ1-1
CAWSTFGTANTEAFF
TGTGCCTGGAGTACGTTCGGGACCGCTAACACTGAAGCTTTCTTT
>12|NA|NA|TRBV4-3|TRBJ2-1
CASSLQFGEQFF
TGCGCCAGCAGCCTTCAGTTCGGTGAGCAGTTCTTC
>17|NA|few|TRBV7-9|TRBJ2-1
CASSSSIGNRIYNEQFF
TGTGCCAGCAGCTCCTCAATAGGTAATCGGATCTACAATGAGCAGTTCTTC
>16|NA|few|TRBV9|TRBJ1-1
CASSDSNAGGRTEAFF
TGTGCCAGCAGTGATAGTAATGCCGGGGGTAGAACTGAAGCTTTCTTT
>13|TRBD1|NA|TRBV14|TRBJ1-2
CASSPQDRAGYTF
TGTGCCAGCAGCCCGCAGGACAGGGCTGGCTACACCTTC
>14|TRBD1|few|TRBV6-2/TRBV6-3|TRBJ2-3
CASSGTGSTDTQYF
TGTGCCAGCAGCGGGACAGGGAGCACAGATACGCAGTATTTT
>12|NA|few|TRBV29-1|TRBJ2-1
CSLRGSYNEQFF
TGCAGCTTGCGAGGGTCCTACAATGAGCAGTTCTTC
>13|NA|many|TRBV5-5|TRBJ2-2
CASSLGGAGELFF
TGTGCCAGCAGTTTAGGAGGGGCCGGGGAGCTGTTTTTT
>14|NA|NA|TRBV30|TRBJ2-3
CAWSPGRGPDTQYF
TGTGCCTGGAGTCCCGGTCGGGGACCAGATACGCAGTATTTT
>13|TRBD1|many|TRBV6-1|TRBJ2-2
CASRQGETGELFF
TGTGCCAGCAGACAGGGGGAAACCGGGGAGCTGTTTTTT
>14|NA|NA|TRBV20-1|TRBJ1-1
CSAREGDLYTEAFF
TGCAGTGCTAGAGAGGGGGATCTATACACTGAAGCTTTCTTT
>12|NA|few|TRBV12-3/TRBV12-4|TRBJ2-1
CASKTSDNEQFF
TGTGCCAGCAAGACTTCAGACAATGAGCAGTTCTTC
>15|NA|many|TRBV12-3/TRBV12-4|TRBJ2-3
CASILPGHSTDTQYF
TGTGCCAGCATCCTACCGGGACACAGCACAGATACGCAGTATTTT